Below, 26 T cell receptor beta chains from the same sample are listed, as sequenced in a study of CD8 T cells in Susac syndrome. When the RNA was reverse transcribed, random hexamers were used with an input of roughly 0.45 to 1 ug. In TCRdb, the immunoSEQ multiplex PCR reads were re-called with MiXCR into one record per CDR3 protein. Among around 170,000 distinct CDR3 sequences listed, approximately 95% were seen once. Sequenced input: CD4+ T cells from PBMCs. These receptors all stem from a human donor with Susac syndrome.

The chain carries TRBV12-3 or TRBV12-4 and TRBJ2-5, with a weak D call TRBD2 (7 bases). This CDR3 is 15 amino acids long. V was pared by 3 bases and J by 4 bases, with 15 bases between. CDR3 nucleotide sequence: TGTGCCAGCAGTTTCGGGGGGCAGGCCATAGAGACCCAGTACTTC. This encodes CASSFGGQAIETQYF.

CDR3 nucleotide sequence: TGTGCCAGCAGGGAACAGGGTGACTACGAGCAGTACTTC. Its protein product is CASREQGDYEQYF. The chain combines TRBV6-2 or TRBV6-3 with TRBJ2-7; possible D gene TRBD1, 6 bases. This CDR3 comprises 13 residues. The V end lost 6 bases, the J end lost 3 bases, and 12 bases lay between the germline ends. CDR1 and CDR2 (germline): MNHEY, SVGEGT.

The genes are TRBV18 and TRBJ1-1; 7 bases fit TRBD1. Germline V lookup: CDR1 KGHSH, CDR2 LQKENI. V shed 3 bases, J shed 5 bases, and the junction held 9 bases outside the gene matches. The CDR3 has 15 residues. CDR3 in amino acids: CASSPLPTGRTEAFF. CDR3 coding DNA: TGTGCCAGCTCACCGTTACCGACAGGGCGGACTGAAGCTTTCTTT.

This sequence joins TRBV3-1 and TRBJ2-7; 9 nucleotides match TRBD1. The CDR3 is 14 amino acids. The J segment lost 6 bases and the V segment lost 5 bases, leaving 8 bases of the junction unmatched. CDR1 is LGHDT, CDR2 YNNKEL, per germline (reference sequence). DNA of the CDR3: TGTGCCAGCAGCTCCAGGACAGGGGTCGGCGAGCAGTACTTC. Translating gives CASSSRTGVGEQYF.

CDR3 in DNA: TGTGCCATCAGTAACGCGGGAGGTACTGGGGCCAACGTCCTGACTTTC. Encoded protein: CAISNAGGTGANVLTF. The rearrangement links TRBV10-3 to TRBJ2-6, with 8 bases that match TRBD2. The germline V gene has CDR1 ENHRY and CDR2 SYGVKD. The CDR3 contains 16 residues. V shed 5 bases and J 2 bases; nucleotides not matched to a gene: 5.

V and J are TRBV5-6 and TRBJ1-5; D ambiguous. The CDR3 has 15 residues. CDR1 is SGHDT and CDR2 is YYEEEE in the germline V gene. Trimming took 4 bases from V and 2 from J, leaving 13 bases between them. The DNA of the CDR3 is TGTGCCAGCAGCCTCGGGAGTCTGGGCAATCAGCCCCAGCATTTT. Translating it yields CASSLGSLGNQPQHF.

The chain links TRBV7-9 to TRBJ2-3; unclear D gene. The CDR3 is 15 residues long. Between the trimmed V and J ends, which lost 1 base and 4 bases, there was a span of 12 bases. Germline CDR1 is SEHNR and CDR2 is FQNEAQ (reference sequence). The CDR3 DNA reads TGTGCCAGCAGCTTAGGCGAAACCGTCCCAGATACGCAGTATTTT. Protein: CASSLGETVPDTQYF.

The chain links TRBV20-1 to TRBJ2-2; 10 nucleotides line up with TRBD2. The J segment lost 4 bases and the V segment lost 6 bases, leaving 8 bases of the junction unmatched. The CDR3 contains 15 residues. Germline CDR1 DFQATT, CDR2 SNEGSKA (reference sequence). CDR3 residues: CSAAASGGITGELFF. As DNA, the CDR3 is TGCAGTGCCGCCGCTAGCGGGGGAATCACCGGGGAGCTGTTTTTT.

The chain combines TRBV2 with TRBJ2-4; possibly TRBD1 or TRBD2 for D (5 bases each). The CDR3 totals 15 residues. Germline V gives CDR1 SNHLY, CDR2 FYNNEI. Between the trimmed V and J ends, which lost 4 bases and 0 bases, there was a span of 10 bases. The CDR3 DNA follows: TGTGCCAGCAGTGGGGACGTACTAGCCAAAAACATTCAGTACTTC. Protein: CASSGDVLAKNIQYF.

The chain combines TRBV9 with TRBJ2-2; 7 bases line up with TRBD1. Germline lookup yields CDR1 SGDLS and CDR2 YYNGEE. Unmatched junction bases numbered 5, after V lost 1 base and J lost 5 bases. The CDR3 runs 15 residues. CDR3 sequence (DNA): TGTGCCAGCAGCGTATGGGCACAGGGGACCGGGGAGCTGTTTTTT. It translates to CASSVWAQGTGELFF.

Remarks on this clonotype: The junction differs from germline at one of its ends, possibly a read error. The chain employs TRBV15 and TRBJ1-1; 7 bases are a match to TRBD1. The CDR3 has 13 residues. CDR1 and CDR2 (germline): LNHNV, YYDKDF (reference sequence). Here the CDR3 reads CATSRGRTGGSHF. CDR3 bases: TGTGCCACCAGCAGAGGAAGGACAGGCGGTAGTCACTTT.

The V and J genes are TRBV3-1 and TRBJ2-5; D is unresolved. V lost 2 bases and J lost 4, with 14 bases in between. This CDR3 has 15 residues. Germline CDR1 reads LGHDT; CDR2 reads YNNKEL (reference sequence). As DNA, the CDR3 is TGTGCCAGCAGCCAATACGGACCGGAAGGAGAGACCCAGTACTTC. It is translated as CASSQYGPEGETQYF.

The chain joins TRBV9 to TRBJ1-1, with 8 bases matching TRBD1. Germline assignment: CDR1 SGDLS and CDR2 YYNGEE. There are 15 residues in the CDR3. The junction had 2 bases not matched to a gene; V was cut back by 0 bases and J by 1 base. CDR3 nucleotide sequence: TGTGCCAGCAGCGTAGGGGGGACAGGGAACACTGAAGCTTTCTTT. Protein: CASSVGGTGNTEAFF.

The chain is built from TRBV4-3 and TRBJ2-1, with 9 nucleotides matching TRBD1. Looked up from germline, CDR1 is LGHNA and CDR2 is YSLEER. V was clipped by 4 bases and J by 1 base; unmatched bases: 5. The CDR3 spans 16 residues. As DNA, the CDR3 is TGCGCCAGCAGCCCTTTGACAGGGGGTTCCTACAATGAGCAGTTCTTC. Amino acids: CASSPLTGGSYNEQFF.

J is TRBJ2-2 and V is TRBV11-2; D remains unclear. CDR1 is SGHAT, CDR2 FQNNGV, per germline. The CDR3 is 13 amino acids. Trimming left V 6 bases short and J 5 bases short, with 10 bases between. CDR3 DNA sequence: TGTGCCAGCAGTTTGTCTCGGACCGGGGAGCTGTTTTTT. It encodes CASSLSRTGELFF.

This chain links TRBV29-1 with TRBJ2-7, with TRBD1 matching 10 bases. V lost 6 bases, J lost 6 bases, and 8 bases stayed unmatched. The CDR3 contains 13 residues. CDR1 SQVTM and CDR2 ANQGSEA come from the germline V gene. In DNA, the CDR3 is TGCAGCGTCCACGACAGGGGGCGGTTCGAGCAGTACTTC. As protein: CSVHDRGRFEQYF.

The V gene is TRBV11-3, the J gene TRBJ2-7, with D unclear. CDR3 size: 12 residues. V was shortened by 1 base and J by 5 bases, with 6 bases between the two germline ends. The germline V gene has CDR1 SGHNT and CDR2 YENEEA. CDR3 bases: TGTGCCAGCAGCTTAGTCAGGCACGAGCAGTACGTC. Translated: CASSLVRHEQYV.

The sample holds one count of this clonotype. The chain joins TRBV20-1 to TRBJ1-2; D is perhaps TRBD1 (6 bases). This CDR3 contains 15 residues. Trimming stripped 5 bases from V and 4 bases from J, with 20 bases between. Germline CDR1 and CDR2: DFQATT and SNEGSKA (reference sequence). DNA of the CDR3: TGCAGTGCTTCGAACCGCCAGGGGACTATCTATGGCTACACCTTC. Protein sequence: CSASNRQGTIYGYTF.

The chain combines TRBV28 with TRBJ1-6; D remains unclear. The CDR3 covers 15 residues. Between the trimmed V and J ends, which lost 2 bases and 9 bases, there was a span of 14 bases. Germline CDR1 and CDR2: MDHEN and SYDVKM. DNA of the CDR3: TGTGCCAGCAGTTTACTGCGTCCATCGGGTTCACCCCTCCACTTT. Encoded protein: CASSLLRPSGSPLHF.

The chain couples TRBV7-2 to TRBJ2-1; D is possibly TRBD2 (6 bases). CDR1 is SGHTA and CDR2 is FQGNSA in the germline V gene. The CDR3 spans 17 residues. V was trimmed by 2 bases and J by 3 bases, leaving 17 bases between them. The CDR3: CASSLIGTSTLYNEQFF. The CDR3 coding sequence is TGTGCCAGCAGCTTAATAGGGACTTCTACCCTCTACAATGAGCAGTTCTTC.

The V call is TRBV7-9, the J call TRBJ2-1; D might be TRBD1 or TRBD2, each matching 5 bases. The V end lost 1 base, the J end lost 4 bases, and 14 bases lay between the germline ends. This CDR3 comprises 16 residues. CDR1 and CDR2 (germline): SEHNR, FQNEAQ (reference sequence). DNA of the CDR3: TGTGCCAGCAGCTTAGTTTCTGGGACCGTGTACAATGAGCAGTTCTTC. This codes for CASSLVSGTVYNEQFF.

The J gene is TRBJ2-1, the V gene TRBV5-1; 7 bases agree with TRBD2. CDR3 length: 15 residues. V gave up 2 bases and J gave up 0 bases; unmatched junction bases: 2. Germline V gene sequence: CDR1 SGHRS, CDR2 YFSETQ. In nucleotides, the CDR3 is TGCGCCAGCAGCTTCGGGGGGTACTCCTACAATGAGCAGTTCTTC. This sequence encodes CASSFGGYSYNEQFF.

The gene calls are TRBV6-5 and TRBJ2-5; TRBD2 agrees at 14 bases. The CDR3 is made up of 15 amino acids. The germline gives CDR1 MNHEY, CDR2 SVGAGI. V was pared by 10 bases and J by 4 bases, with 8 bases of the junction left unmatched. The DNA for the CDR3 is TGTGCCACGGGACTAGCGGGAGCGCGGAGAGAGACCCAGTACTTC. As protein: CATGLAGARRETQYF.

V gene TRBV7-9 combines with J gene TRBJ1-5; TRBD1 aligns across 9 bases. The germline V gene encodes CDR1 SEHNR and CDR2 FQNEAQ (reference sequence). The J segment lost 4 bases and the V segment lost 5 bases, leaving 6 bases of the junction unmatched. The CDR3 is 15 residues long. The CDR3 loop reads CASSDTGTGNQPQHF. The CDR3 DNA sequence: TGTGCCAGCAGCGACACCGGGACAGGGAATCAGCCCCAGCATTTT.

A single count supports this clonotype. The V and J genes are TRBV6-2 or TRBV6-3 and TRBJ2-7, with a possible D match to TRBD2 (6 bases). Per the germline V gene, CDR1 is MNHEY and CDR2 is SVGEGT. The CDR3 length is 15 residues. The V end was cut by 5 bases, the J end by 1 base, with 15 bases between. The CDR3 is CASSRTSGQSYEQYF. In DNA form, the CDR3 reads TGTGCCAGCAGTCGCACAAGCGGGCAATCCTACGAGCAGTACTTC.

The CDR3 DNA sequence: TGCAGCGTTCCCCCTCGACTAGCAGATAACTACGAGCAGTACTTC. Its protein is CSVPPRLADNYEQYF. The rearrangement links TRBV29-1 to TRBJ2-7; 7 nucleotides match TRBD2. The CDR3 runs to 15 residues. Per the germline V gene, CDR1 is SQVTM and CDR2 is ANQGSEA. V lost 5 bases and J lost 3; bases outside the gene matches: 13.